This paragraph reports one TCR beta chain. Its cognate antigen is unknown. CD4+ naive, central memory, regulatory and stem cell-like memory cells were sorted via CD45RO/CCR7/CD25/CD127/CD95/CD27. This sample is drawn from a study of beta chain features in type 1 diabetes. Findings and limits, study-wide: TCRB CDR3s from Type 1 diabetes patients were moderately but significantly shorter in all four CD4+ subsets. The study found that naive, central memory and Treg TCRB repertoires appeared more similar in patients than in healthy donors.

There are 12 residues in the CDR3. Trimming cost V 3 bases and J 13 bases, with 13 bases left between them. The germline V gene has CDR1 GTSNPN and CDR2 SVGIG (reference sequence). The whole isolated RNA underwent reverse transcription, so sequencing captured expressed TCRB transcripts. TCRdb keeps only in-frame clones here, not all; method: immunoSEQ multiplex PCR. The sample shows over 600,000 clones, roughly 12% of them seen only once. This TCR derives from a man aged 30-40 years with type 1 diabetes. Sequenced input: naive CD4+ T cells from blood. The rearrangement links TRBV30 to TRBJ1-6; D call uncertain. CDR3 sequence reads: CAWRMGLKPLHF. CDR3 nucleotide sequence: TGTGCCTGGAGGATGGGTTTGAAGCCCCTCCACTTT.